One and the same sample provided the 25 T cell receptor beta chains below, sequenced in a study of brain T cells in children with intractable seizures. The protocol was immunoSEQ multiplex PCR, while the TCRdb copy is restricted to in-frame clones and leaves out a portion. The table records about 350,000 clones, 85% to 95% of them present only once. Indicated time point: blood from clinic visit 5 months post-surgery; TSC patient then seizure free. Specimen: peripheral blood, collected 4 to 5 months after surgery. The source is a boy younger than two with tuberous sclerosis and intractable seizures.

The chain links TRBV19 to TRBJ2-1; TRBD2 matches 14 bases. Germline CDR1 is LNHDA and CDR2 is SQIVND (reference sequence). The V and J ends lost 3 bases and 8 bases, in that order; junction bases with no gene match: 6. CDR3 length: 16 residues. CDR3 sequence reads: CASSMSGLAGVYEQFF. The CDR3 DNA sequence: TGTGCCAGTAGTATGTCGGGACTAGCGGGAGTATATGAGCAGTTCTTC.

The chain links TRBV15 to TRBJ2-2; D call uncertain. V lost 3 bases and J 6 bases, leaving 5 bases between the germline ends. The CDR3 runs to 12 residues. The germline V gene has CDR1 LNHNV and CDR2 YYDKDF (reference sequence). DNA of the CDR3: TGTGCCACCAGCAGGGGCCCCGGGGAGCTGTTTTTT. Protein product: CATSRGPGELFF.

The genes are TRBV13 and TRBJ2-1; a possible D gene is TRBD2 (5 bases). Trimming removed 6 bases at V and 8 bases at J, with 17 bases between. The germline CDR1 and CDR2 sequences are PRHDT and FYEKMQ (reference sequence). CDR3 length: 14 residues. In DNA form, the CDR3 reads TGTGCCAGCAGTGATCGGGGAGTGGGCTATGAGCAGTTCTTC. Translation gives CASSDRGVGYEQFF. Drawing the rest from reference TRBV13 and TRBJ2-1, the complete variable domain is AAGVIQSPRHLIKEKRETATLKCYPIPRHDTVYWYQQGPGQDPQFLISFYEKMQSDKGSIPDRFSAQQFSDYHSELNMSSLELGDSALYFCASSDRGVGYEQFFGPGTRLTVL.

This chain's CDR3 is CASSISGTTTYEQYF. Written as DNA, the CDR3 is TGTGCCAGTAGTATATCTGGGACGACAACCTACGAGCAGTACTTC. The gene calls are TRBV19 and TRBJ2-7; D is possibly TRBD1 or TRBD2 (5 bases each). V was shortened by 2 bases and J by 2 bases, with 13 bases between the two germline ends. CDR1 LNHDA and CDR2 SQIVND come from the germline V gene (reference sequence). The CDR3 consists of 15 residues.

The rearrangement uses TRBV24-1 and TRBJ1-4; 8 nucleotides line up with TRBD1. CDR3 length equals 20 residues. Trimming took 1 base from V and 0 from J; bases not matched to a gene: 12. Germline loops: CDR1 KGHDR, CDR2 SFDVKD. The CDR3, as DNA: TGTGCCACCAGTGATTTTGGGGGACAGGTCCCGACCGCAACTAATGAAAAACTGTTTTTT. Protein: CATSDFGGQVPTATNEKLFF.

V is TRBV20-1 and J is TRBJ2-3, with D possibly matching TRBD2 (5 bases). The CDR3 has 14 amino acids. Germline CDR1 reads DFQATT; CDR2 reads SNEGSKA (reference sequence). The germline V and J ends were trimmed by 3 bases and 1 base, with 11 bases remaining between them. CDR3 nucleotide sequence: TGCAGTGCTAGTTCGGCACTAGGCACAGATACGCAGTATTTT. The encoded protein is CSASSALGTDTQYF.

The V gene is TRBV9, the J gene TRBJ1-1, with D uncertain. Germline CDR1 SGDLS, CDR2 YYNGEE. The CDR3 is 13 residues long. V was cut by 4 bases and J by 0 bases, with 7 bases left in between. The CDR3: CASSPGLNTEAFF. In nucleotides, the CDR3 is TGTGCCAGCAGCCCGGGCCTGAACACTGAAGCTTTCTTT. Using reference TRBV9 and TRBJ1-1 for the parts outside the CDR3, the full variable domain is DSGVTQTPKHLITATGQRVTLRCSPRSGDLSVYWYQQSLDQGLQFLIQYYNGEERAKGNILERFSAQQFPDLHSELNLSSLELGDSALYFCASSPGLNTEAFFGQGTRLTVV.

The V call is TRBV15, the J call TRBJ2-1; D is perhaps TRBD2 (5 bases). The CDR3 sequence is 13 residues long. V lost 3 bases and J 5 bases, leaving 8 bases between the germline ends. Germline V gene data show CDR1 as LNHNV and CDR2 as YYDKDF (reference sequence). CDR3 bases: TGTGCCACCAGCAGGGAGAGGGACAATGAGCAGTTCTTC. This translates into CATSRERDNEQFF.

CDR3 coding DNA: TGTGCCAGCAGTGTGAAAAGGGGCTATGGCTACACCTTC. Protein: CASSVKRGYGYTF. This chain uses TRBV6-4 with TRBJ1-2, with a possible D match to TRBD1 (5 bases). Deletions cut 4 bases from V and 4 bases from J, with 10 bases between. CDR1 is MRHNA, CDR2 SNTAGT, per germline. The CDR3 extends over 13 amino acids.

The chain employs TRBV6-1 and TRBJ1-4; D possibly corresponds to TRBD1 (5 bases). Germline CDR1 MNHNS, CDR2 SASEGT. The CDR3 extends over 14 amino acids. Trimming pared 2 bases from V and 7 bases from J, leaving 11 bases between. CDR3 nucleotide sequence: TGTGCCAGCAGTGAACAGGGACGGGCTGAAAAACTGTTTTTT. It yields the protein CASSEQGRAEKLFF.

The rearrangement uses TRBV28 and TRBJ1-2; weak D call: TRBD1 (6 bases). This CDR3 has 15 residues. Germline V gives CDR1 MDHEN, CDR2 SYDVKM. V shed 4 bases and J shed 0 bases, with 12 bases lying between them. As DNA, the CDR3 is TGTGCCAGCAGTTCCGCTCAGGGGCCTAACTATGGCTACACCTTC. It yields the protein CASSSAQGPNYGYTF.

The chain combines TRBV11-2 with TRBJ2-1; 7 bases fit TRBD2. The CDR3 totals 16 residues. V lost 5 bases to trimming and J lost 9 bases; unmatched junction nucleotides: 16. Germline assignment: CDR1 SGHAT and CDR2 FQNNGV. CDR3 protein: CASSTLRGRAIGEQFF. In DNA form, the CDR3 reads TGTGCCAGCAGCACCTTGCGGGGGAGGGCGATAGGTGAGCAGTTCTTC.

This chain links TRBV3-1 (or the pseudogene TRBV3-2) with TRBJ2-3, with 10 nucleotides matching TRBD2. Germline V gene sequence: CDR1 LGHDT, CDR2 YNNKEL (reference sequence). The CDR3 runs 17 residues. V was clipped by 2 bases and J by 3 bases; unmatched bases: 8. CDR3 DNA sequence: TGTGCCAGCAGCCAACCTGTTAGCGGGGGGTTAACAGATACGCAGTATTTT. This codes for CASSQPVSGGLTDTQYF.

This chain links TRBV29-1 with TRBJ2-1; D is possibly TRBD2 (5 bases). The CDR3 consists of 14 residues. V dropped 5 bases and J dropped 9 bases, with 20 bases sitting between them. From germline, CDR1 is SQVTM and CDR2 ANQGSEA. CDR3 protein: CSVLSGLTGGEQFF. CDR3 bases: TGCAGCGTTTTGAGCGGACTCACGGGTGGTGAGCAGTTCTTC.

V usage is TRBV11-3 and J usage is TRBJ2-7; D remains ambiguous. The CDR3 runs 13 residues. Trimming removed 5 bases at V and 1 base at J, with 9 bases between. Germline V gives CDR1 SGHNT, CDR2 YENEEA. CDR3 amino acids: CASSPGPSYEQYF. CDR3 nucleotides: TGTGCCAGCAGCCCCGGGCCTTCCTACGAGCAGTACTTC.

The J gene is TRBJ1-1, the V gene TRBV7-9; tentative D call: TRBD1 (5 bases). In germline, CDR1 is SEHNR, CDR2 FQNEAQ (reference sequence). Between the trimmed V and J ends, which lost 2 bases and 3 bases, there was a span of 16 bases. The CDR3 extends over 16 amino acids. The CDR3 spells CASSLSAGLVDTEAFF. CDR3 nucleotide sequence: TGTGCCAGCAGCTTAAGTGCAGGGCTAGTTGACACTGAAGCTTTCTTT.

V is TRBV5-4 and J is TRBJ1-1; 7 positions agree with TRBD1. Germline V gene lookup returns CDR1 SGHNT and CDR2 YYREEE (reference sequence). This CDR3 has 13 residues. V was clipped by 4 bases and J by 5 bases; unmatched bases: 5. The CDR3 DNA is TGTGCCAGCAGCCTTGAGACAGGGACTGAAGCTTTCTTT. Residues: CASSLETGTEAFF.

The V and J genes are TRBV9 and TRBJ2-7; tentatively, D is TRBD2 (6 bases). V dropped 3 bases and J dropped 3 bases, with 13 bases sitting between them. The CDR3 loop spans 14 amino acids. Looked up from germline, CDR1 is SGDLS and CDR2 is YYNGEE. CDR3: CASSAHGGGYEQYF. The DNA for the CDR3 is TGTGCCAGCAGCGCCCACGGGGGAGGCTACGAGCAGTACTTC.

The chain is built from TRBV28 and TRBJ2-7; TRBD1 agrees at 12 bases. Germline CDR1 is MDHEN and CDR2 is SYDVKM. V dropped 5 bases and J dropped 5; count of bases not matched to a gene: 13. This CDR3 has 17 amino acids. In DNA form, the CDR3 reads TGTGCCAGCAGTACCCAACCACCGGGACAGGGGGCCCACGAGCAGTACTTC. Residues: CASSTQPPGQGAHEQYF. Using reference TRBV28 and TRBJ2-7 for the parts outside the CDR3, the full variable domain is DVKVTQSSRYLVKRTGEKVFLECVQDMDHENMFWYRQDPGLGLRLIYFSYDVKMKEKGDIPEGYSVSREKKERFSLILESASTNQTSMYLCASSTQPPGQGAHEQYFGPGTRLTVT.

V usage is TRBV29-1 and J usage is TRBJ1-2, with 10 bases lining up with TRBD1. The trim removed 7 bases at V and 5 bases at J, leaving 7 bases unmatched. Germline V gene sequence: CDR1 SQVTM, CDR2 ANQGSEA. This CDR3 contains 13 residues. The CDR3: CSATGGPFYGYTF. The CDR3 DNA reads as TGCAGCGCGACAGGGGGCCCTTTTTATGGCTACACCTTC.

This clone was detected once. The DNA for the CDR3 is TGCGCCAGCAGCTTCCGATGGATAGATGAGCAGTTCTTC. Protein product: CASSFRWIDEQFF. The chain combines TRBV5-1 with TRBJ2-1; D is undetermined. Germline V gene data show CDR1 as SGHRS and CDR2 as YFSETQ. The V and J ends lost 2 bases and 8 bases respectively, with 11 bases between them. This CDR3 has 13 amino acids.

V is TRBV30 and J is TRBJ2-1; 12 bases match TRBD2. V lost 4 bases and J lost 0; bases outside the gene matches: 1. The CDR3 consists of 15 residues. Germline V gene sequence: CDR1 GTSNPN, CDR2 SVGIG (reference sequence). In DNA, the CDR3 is TGTGCCTGGAAGACTAGCGGGAGCTCCTACAATGAGCAGTTCTTC. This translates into CAWKTSGSSYNEQFF. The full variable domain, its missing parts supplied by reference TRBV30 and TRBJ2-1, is SQTIHQWPATLVQPVGSPLSLECTVEGTSNPNLYWYRQAAGRGLQLLFYSVGIGQISSEVPQNLSASRPQDRQFILSSKKLLLSDSGFYLCAWKTSGSSYNEQFFGPGTRLTVL.

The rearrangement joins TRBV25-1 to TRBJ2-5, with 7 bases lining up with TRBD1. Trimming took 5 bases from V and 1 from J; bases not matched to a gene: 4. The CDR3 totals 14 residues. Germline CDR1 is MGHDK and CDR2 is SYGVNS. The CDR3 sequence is CASSRTGIQETQYF. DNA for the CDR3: TGTGCCAGCAGTAGGACAGGAATCCAAGAGACCCAGTACTTC.

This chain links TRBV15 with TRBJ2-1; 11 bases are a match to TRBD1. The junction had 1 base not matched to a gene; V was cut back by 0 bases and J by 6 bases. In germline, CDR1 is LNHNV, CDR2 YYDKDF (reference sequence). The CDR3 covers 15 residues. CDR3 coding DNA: TGTGCCACCAGCAGAGATGGGACAGGGGGCAATGAGCAGTTCTTC. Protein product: CATSRDGTGGNEQFF.

The CDR3 nucleotides read TGTGCCACCAGCTCGCACAGGGAAACGAACACCGGGGAGCTGTTTTTT. It specifies CATSSHRETNTGELFF. The chain recombines TRBV24-1 with TRBJ2-2, with TRBD1 as a possible D gene (6 bases). CDR1 is KGHDR and CDR2 is SFDVKD in the germline V gene. CDR3 length: 16 amino acids. Trimming left V 7 bases short and J 0 bases short, with 14 bases between.